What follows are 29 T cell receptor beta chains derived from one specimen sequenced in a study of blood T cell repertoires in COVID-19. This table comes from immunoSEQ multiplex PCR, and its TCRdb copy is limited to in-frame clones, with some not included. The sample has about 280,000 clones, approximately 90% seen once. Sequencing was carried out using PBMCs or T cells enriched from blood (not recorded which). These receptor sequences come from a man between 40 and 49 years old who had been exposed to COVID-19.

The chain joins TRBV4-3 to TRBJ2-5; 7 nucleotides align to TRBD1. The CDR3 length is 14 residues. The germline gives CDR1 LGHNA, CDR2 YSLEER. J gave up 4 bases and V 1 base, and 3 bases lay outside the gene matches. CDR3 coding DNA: TGCGCCAGCAGCCAAGGAGGGGGCGGAGAGACCCAGTACTTC. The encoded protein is CASSQGGGGETQYF.

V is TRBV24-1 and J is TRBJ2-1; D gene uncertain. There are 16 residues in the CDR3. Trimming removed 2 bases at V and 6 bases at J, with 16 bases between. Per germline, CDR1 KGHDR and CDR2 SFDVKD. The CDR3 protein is CATSDYTKSNGNEQFF. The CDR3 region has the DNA TGTGCCACCAGTGATTACACTAAATCTAACGGCAATGAGCAGTTCTTC.

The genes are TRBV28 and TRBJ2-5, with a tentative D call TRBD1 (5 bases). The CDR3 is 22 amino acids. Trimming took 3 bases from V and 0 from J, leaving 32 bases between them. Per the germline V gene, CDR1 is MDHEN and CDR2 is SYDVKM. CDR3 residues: CASSFVSRSNYERKGYQETQYF. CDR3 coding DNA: TGTGCCAGCAGTTTCGTTAGTAGGAGCAACTACGAACGAAAGGGGTACCAAGAGACCCAGTACTTC.

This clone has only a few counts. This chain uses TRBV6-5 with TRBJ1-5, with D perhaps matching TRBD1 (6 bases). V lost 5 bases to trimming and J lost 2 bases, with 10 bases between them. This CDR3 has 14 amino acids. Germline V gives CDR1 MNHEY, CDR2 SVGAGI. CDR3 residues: CASSPGVGNQPQHF. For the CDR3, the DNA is TGTGCCAGCAGTCCAGGGGTGGGCAATCAGCCCCAGCATTTT.

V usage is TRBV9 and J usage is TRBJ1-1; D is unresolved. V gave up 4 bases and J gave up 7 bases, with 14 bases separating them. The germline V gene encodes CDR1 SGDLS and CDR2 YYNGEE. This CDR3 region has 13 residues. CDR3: CASSPRAGGEAFF. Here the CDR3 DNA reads TGTGCCAGCAGCCCAAGGGCCGGAGGTGAAGCTTTCTTT.

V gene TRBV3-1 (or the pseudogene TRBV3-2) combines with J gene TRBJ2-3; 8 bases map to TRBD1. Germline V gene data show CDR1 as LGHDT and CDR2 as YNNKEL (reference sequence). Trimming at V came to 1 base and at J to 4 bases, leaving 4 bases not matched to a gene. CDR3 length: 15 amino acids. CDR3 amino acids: CASSQGAGGPDTQYF. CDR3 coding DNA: TGTGCCAGCAGCCAAGGGGCAGGGGGCCCAGATACGCAGTATTTT.

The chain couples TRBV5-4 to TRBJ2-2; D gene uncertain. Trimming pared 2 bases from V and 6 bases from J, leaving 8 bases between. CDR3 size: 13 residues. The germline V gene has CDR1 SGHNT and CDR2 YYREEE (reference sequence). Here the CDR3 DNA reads TGTGCCAGCAGCTTAAATGAGGCCGGGGAGCTGTTTTTT. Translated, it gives CASSLNEAGELFF.

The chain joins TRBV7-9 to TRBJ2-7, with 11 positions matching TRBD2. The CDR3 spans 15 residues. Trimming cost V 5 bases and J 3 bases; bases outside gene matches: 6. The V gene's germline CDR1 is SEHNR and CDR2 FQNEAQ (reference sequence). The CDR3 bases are TGTGCCAGCAGCCCTGATAGCGGGAGGGTCTACGAGCAGTACTTC. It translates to CASSPDSGRVYEQYF. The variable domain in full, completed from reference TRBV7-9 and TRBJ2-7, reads DTGVSQNPRHKITKRGQNVTFRCDPISEHNRLYWYRQTLGQGPEFLTYFQNEAQLEKSRLLSDRFSAERPKGSFSTLEIQRTEQGDSAMYLCASSPDSGRVYEQYFGPGTRLTVT.

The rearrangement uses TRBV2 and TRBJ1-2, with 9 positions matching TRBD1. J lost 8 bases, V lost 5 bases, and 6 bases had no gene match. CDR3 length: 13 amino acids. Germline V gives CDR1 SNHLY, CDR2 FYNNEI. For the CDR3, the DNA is TGTGCCAGCAGTCCCACAGGGGGCCGCGGCTACACCTTC. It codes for CASSPTGGRGYTF.

Here the CDR3 reads CASRPGLTYEQYF. Written as DNA, the CDR3 is TGTGCCAGCAGACCGGGACTCACCTACGAGCAGTACTTC. The chain has TRBV5-4 and TRBJ2-7; D might be TRBD2 (6 bases). Trimming stripped 5 bases from V and 2 bases from J, with 11 bases between. Germline CDR1 SGHNT, CDR2 YYREEE (reference sequence). CDR3 length equals 13 residues.

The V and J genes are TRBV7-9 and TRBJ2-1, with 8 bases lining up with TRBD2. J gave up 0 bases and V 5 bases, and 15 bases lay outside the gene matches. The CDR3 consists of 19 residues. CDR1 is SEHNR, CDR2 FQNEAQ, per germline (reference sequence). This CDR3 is CASSQTGTTGGYSYNEQFF. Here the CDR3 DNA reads TGTGCCAGCAGCCAAACCGGGACGACGGGGGGGTACTCCTACAATGAGCAGTTCTTC.

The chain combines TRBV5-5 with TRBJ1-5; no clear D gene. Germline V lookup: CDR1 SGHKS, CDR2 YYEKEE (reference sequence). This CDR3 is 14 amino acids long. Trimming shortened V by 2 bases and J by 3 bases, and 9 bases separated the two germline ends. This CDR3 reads CASSLDMLNQPQHF. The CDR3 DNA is TGTGCCAGCAGCTTAGACATGCTCAATCAGCCCCAGCATTTT.

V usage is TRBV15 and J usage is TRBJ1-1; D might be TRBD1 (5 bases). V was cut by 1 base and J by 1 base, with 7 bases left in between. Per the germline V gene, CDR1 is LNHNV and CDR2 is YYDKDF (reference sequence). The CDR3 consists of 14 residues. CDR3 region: CATSRGRGNTEAFF. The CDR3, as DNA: TGTGCCACCAGCAGAGGAAGGGGGAACACTGAAGCTTTCTTT.

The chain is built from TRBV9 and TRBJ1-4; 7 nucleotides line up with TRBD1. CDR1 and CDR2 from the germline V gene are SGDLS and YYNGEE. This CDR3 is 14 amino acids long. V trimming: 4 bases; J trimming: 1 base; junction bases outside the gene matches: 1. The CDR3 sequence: CASSRQGTNEKLFF. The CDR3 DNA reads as TGTGCCAGCAGCCGACAGGGAACTAATGAAAAACTGTTTTTT.

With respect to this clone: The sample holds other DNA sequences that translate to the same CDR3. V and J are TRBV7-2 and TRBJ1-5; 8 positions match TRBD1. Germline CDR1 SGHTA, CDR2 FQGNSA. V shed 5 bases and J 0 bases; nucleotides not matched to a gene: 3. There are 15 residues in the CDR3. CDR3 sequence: CASSRTGNSNQPQHF. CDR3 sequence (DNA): TGTGCCAGCAGCCGGACAGGGAATAGCAATCAGCCCCAGCATTTT. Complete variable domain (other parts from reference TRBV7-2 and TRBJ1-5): GAGVSQSPSNKVTEKGKDVELRCDPISGHTALYWYRQSLGQGLEFLIYFQGNSAPDKSGLPSDRFSAERTGGSVSTLTIQRTQQEDSAVYLCASSRTGNSNQPQHFGDGTRLSIL.

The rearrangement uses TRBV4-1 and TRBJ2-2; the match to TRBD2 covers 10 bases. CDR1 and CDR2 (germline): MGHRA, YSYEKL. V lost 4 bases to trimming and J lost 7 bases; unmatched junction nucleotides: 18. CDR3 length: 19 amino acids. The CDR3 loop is CASSLEGTSANRHGGELFF. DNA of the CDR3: TGCGCCAGCAGCCTAGAGGGGACTAGCGCTAACCGGCACGGCGGGGAGCTGTTTTTT.

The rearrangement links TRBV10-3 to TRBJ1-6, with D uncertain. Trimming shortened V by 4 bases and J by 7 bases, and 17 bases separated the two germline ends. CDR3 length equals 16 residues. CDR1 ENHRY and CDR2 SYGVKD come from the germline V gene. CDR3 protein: CAISGTAAGINSPLHF. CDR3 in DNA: TGTGCCATCAGTGGGACGGCGGCGGGTATAAATTCACCCCTCCACTTT.

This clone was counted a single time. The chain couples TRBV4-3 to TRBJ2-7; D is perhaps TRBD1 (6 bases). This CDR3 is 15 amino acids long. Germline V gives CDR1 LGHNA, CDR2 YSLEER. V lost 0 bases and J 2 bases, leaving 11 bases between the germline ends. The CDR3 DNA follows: TGCGCCAGCAGCCAAGATGGACAGAGAGCCTACGAGCAGTACTTC. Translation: CASSQDGQRAYEQYF.

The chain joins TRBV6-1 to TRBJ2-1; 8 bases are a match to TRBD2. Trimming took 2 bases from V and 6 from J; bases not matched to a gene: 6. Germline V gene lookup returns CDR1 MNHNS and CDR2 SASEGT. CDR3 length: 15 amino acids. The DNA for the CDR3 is TGTGCCAGCAGTGAAAAGGGTCGGGAGGGCAATGAGCAGTTCTTC. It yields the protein CASSEKGREGNEQFF.

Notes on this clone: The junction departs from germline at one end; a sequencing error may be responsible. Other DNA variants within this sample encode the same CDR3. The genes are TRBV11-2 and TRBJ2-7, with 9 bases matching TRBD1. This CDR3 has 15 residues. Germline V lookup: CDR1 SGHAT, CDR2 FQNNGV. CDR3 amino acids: CASSFGTGGMNEQYF. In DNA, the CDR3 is TGTGCTAGCAGCTTCGGTACAGGGGGCATGAACGAGCAGTACTTC.

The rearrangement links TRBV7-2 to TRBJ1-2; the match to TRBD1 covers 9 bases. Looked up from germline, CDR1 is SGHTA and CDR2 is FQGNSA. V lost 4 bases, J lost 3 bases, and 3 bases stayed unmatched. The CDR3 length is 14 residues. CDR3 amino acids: CASSSGQGDYGYTF. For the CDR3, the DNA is TGTGCCAGCAGCTCGGGACAGGGAGACTATGGCTACACCTTC.

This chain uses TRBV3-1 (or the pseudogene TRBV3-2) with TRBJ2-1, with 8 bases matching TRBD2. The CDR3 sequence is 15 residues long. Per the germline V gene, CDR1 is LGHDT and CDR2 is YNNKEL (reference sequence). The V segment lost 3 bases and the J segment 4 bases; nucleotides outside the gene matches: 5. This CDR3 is CASSHLAGGYNEQFF. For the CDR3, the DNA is TGTGCCAGCAGCCATCTGGCGGGAGGTTACAATGAGCAGTTCTTC.

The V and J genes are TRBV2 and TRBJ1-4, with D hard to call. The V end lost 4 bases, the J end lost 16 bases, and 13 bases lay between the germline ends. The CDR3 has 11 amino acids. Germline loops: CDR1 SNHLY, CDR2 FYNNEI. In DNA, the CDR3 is TGTGCCAGCAGTGTAACCGGGGTAGGGTTTTTT. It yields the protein CASSVTGVGFF.

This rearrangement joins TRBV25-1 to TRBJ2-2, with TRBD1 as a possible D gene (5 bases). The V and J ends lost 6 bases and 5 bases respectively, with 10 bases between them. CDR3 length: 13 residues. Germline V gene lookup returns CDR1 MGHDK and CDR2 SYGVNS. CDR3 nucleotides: TGTGCCAGCAGCTTTAAGGGGACCGGGGAGCTGTTTTTT. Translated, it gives CASSFKGTGELFF.

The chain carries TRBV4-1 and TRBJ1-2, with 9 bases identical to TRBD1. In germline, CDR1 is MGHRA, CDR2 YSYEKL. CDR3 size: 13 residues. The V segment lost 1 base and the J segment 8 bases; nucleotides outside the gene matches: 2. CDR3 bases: TGCGCCAGCAGCCAAGGGACAGGGGTCGGCTACACCTTC. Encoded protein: CASSQGTGVGYTF.

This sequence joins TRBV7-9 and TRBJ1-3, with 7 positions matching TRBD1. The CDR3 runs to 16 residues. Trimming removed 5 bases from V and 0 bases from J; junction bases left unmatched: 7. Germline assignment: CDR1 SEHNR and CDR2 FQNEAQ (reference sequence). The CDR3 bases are TGTGCCAGCAGCCCGCGCCGACAGGGCTCTGGAAACACCATATATTTT. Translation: CASSPRRQGSGNTIYF.

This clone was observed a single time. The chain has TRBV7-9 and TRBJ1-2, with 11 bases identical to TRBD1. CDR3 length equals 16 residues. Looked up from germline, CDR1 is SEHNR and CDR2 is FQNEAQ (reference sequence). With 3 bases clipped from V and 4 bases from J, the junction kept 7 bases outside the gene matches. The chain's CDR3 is CASSFPGTGGVYGYTF. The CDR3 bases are TGTGCCAGCAGCTTTCCCGGGACAGGGGGGGTCTATGGCTACACCTTC.

CDR3 in DNA: TGTGCCAGTAGGGCAGGGTCCACTGAAGCTTTCTTT. Protein sequence: CASRAGSTEAFF. The chain is built from TRBV19 and TRBJ1-1; possibly TRBD1 for D (5 bases). CDR3 length: 12 residues. V lost 6 bases and J 4 bases, leaving 9 bases between the germline ends. Germline V lookup: CDR1 LNHDA, CDR2 SQIVND (reference sequence).

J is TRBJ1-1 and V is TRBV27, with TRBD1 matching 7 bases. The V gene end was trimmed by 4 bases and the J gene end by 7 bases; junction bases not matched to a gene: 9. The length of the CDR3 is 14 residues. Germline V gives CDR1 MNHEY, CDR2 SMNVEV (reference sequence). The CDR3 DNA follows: TGTGCCAGCAGTTCCCAAACAGGGGTCTATGAAGCTTTCTTT. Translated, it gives CASSSQTGVYEAFF.